Listed below are T cell receptor beta chains from one sample, sequenced in a study of blood T cell repertoires in COVID-19. The data were produced by immunoSEQ multiplex PCR, yet TCRdb's version contains in-frame clones alone and is incomplete. The table records about 28,000 clones, about 85% of them present only once. Material: peripheral blood. These receptors originate from a human donor in a cohort sampled during active COVID-19. Both conserved end residues are part of each CDR3. Fields, in order: V gene, J gene, D gene, clone size, CDR3 DNA, CDR3 protein. The D gene is left open where the match is weak. Clone size is not always given. Where it is, it says once, few, many or a class for expanded clones.

>TRBV28|TRBJ1-6|TRBD1|NA
TGTGCCAGCAGTGAGGGGACAGTATATAATTCACCCCTCCACTTT
CASSEGTVYNSPLHF
>TRBV7-2|TRBJ2-2|TRBD2|NA
TGTGCCAGCAGCTCCGGACTAGCGGGGGGGACCGGGGAGCTGTTTTTT
CASSSGLAGGTGELFF
>TRBV25-1|TRBJ2-2|NA|NA
TGTGCCAGCAGTGAAGCGGGCGCGAACACCGGGGAGCTGTTTTTT
CASSEAGANTGELFF
>TRBV5-1|TRBJ1-1|NA|NA
TGCGCCAGCAGCTTGGACAAGAACACTGAAGCTTTCTTT
CASSLDKNTEAFF
>TRBV30|TRBJ2-1|TRBD2|NA
TGTGCCTGGAGGGGGACTAGGGATGAGCAGTTCTTC
CAWRGTRDEQFF
>TRBV27|TRBJ1-6|TRBD1|NA
TGTGCCAGCAGACCCACCGGGACAGGGTTGTCACCCCTCCACTTT
CASRPTGTGLSPLHF
>TRBV4-1|TRBJ2-1|TRBD2|few
TGCGCCAGTTCAAGGCTAGCGGGAAATGAGCAGTTCTTC
CASSRLAGNEQFF
>TRBV6-5|TRBJ2-5|NA|NA
TGTGCCAGCAGTCCCCAGGGAAGAGAGACCCAGTACTTC
CASSPQGRETQYF
>TRBV6-5|TRBJ2-1|TRBD1|NA
TGCGCCACAGGGGCCGGGACAGCAACCTACAATGAGCAGTTCTTC
CATGAGTATYNEQFF
>TRBV6-5|TRBJ2-3|NA|few
TGTGCCAGCACCTCCCCAAGAGGCGCAGATACGCAGTATTTT
CASTSPRGADTQYF
>TRBV5-6|TRBJ1-6|NA|NA
TGTGCCAGCAGCTTTAGAGACAGACCCAATTCACCCCTCCACTTT
CASSFRDRPNSPLHF
>TRBV6-1|TRBJ2-7|NA|once
TGTGCCAGCAGTGAAGCGCTAGGGGGTGGGGTCCACGAGCAGTACTTC
CASSEALGGGVHEQYF
>TRBV11-2|TRBJ1-1|TRBD1|NA
TGTGCCAGCAGCAGAAGACAGGGGGCAAACACTGAAGCTTTCTTT
CASSRRQGANTEAFF
>TRBV5-1|TRBJ1-2|TRBD1|NA
TGCGCCAGCAGCTCGGAACAGGGGGGAGGCTACACCTTC
CASSSEQGGGYTF
>TRBV7-9|TRBJ2-3|TRBD2|NA
TGTGCCAGCAGCGCCCCCGGGAGGGGCGGCACAGATACGCAGTATTTT
CASSAPGRGGTDTQYF
>TRBV6-5|TRBJ2-1|NA|once
TGTGCCAGCAGCCCCCTACGAAATGAGCAGTTCTTC
CASSPLRNEQFF
>TRBV20-1|TRBJ1-1|NA|NA
TGCAGTGCTGATGACTCAGTTGAAGCTTTCTTT
CSADDSVEAFF
>TRBV19|TRBJ1-2|TRBD1|few
TGTGCCAGTAGAGACCGGGACAGATTAAACTATGGCTACACCTTC
CASRDRDRLNYGYTF
>TRBV6-2/TRBV6-3|TRBJ1-2|TRBD1|NA
TGTGCCAGCAGTCGGGACAGCTATGGCTACACCTTC
CASSRDSYGYTF
>TRBV12-2|TRBJ1-4|NA|NA
TGTGCAAGTCGCTTAAGACACGGATATAATGAAAAACTGTTTTTT
CASRLRHGYNEKLFF
>TRBV6-5|TRBJ1-1|NA|NA
TGTGCCAGCAGTCTGGGGCTATGGACTGAAGCTTTCTTT
CASSLGLWTEAFF
>TRBV2|TRBJ2-3|NA|NA
TGTGCCAGCACCCTGAACGCGGGGCACACAGATACGCAGTATTTT
CASTLNAGHTDTQYF
>TRBV18|TRBJ2-5|TRBD2|NA
TGTGCCAGCTCACCACAGATGCCTAGCGGGAGGGCCCCAGAGACCCAGTACTTC
CASSPQMPSGRAPETQYF
>TRBV7-9|TRBJ2-7|NA|few
TGTGCCAGCAGCTTAGCGTCCAGGGCCTACGAGCAGTACTTC
CASSLASRAYEQYF